One and the same sample provided the 18 T cell receptor beta chains below, sequenced in a study of technical replicates of blood from a handful of donors. Sequencing was performed with immunoSEQ multiplex PCR; in TCRdb, only in-frame clones are kept and a portion is missing. This table holds about 68,000 clones, about 97% found once. Sequenced material: T cells isolated from PBMCs. These receptors were collected from a human donor in good health.

CDR3 protein: CASSQAGTGGWDEQFF. As DNA, the CDR3 is TGTGCCAGCAGCCAAGCCGGGACAGGGGGCTGGGATGAGCAGTTCTTC. J is TRBJ2-1 and V is TRBV5-4, with TRBD1 identical over 12 bases. CDR1 and CDR2 from the germline V gene are SGHNT and YYREEE (reference sequence). V lost 4 bases and J lost 8; bases outside the gene matches: 10. There are 16 residues in the CDR3. Variable domain in full (rest from reference TRBV5-4 and TRBJ2-1): ETGVTQSPTHLIKTRGQQVTLRCSSQSGHNTVSWYQQALGQGPQFIFQYYREEENGRGNFPPRFSGLQFPNYSSELNVNALELDDSALYLCASSQAGTGGWDEQFFGPGTRLTVL.

The CDR3 DNA reads as TGTGCCAGCAGCGATAACAGGGCCTATGGCTACACCTTC. It specifies CASSDNRAYGYTF. The rearrangement links TRBV5-6 to TRBJ1-2, with D possibly TRBD1 on 6 matching bases. Per the germline V gene, CDR1 is SGHDT and CDR2 is YYEEEE. The CDR3 extends over 13 amino acids. With 4 bases removed from V and 4 bases from J, the gap between germline ends came to 11 bases.

This chain uses TRBV19 with TRBJ2-7; 10 bases fit TRBD2. The V segment lost 10 bases and the J segment 9 bases; nucleotides outside the gene matches: 12. Germline V gives CDR1 LNHDA, CDR2 SQIVND (reference sequence). This CDR3 is 13 amino acids long. In DNA form, the CDR3 reads TGTGCCACGTCCTCAGAGCGGGAGGGCTCGCAGTACTTC. As protein: CATSSEREGSQYF. The whole variable domain, filled in from reference TRBV19 and TRBJ2-7, reads DGGITQSPKYLFRKEGQNVTLSCEQNLNHDAMYWYRQDPGQGLRLIYYSQIVNDFQKGDIAEGYSVSREKKESFPLTVTSAQKNPTAFYLCATSSEREGSQYFGPGTRLTVT.

This sequence joins TRBV4-3 and TRBJ2-3; 7 bases fit TRBD1. V lost 5 bases, J lost 7 bases, and 3 bases stayed unmatched. The CDR3 totals 12 residues. Germline lookup yields CDR1 LGHNA and CDR2 YSLEER. The CDR3 DNA is TGCGCCAGCAGCTCACAGGGGAATACGCAGTATTTT. It translates to CASSSQGNTQYF.

The chain employs TRBV28 and TRBJ2-1; D is uncertain. Looked up from germline, CDR1 is MDHEN and CDR2 is SYDVKM. The CDR3 consists of 12 residues. V was clipped by 3 bases and J by 8 bases, with 8 bases between them. CDR3 loop: CASSFTRDEQFF. In DNA form, the CDR3 reads TGTGCCAGCAGTTTCACCCGAGATGAGCAGTTCTTC.

This clone was observed once. The gene calls are TRBV5-4 and TRBJ2-7; 10 nucleotides match TRBD2. This CDR3 spans 13 amino acids. Germline CDR1 is SGHNT and CDR2 is YYREEE (reference sequence). Trimming removed 2 bases from V and 6 bases from J; junction bases left unmatched: 2. The CDR3 DNA follows: TGTGCCAGCAGCTTAAGGACTAGCGGCGAGCAGTACTTC. This sequence encodes CASSLRTSGEQYF. Based on the CDR3 plus reference TRBV5-4 and TRBJ2-7, the full variable domain is ETGVTQSPTHLIKTRGQQVTLRCSSQSGHNTVSWYQQALGQGPQFIFQYYREEENGRGNFPPRFSGLQFPNYSSELNVNALELDDSALYLCASSLRTSGEQYFGPGTRLTVT.

The chain uses TRBV4-3 and TRBJ1-5, with unresolved D. Trimming cost V 0 bases and J 5 bases, with 11 bases left between them. The CDR3 is 15 residues long. Looked up from germline, CDR1 is LGHNA and CDR2 is YSLEER. The chain's CDR3 is CASSQDSGRDQPQHF. CDR3 coding DNA: TGCGCCAGCAGCCAAGATAGTGGGCGGGATCAGCCCCAGCATTTT.

The chain is built from TRBV5-4 and TRBJ1-1; 10 bases line up with TRBD1. The CDR3 is made up of 14 amino acids. V lost 4 bases and J lost 4; bases outside the gene matches: 4. Germline values: CDR1 SGHNT, CDR2 YYREEE (reference sequence). The CDR3 loop reads CASSRGTGATEAFF. The CDR3 DNA is TGTGCCAGCAGCAGAGGGACAGGGGCCACTGAAGCTTTCTTT.

This chain connects TRBV5-6 to TRBJ2-7; tentatively, D is TRBD2 (6 bases). This CDR3 spans 12 amino acids. The V end was cut by 2 bases, the J end by 7 bases, with 10 bases between. Germline values: CDR1 SGHDT, CDR2 YYEEEE. The CDR3 spells CASSLYRGEQYF. DNA of the CDR3: TGTGCCAGCAGCTTATATCGGGGGGAGCAGTACTTC.

The rearrangement joins TRBV7-2 to TRBJ2-7, with 13 bases that match TRBD2. This CDR3 has 16 residues. V shed 6 bases, J shed 2 bases, and the junction held 7 bases outside the gene matches. Germline lookup yields CDR1 SGHTA and CDR2 FQGNSA. DNA of the CDR3: TGTGCCAGCAGTCGACTAGCGGGAGGCTCCCCCTACGAGCAGTACTTC. Its translation: CASSRLAGGSPYEQYF.

This chain joins TRBV20-1 and TRBJ1-2; D remains unclear. Trimming cost V 6 bases and J 3 bases, with 8 bases left between them. CDR3 length: 11 residues. Germline assignment: CDR1 DFQATT and CDR2 SNEGSKA (reference sequence). CDR3 nucleotide sequence: TGCAGTGCGCCGGGAGACTATGGCTACACCTTC. Translated: CSAPGDYGYTF.

The chain combines TRBV4-3 with TRBJ2-1; D remains unclear. Germline CDR1 is LGHNA and CDR2 is YSLEER. The CDR3 has 12 amino acids. Trimming left V 0 bases short and J 10 bases short, with 7 bases between. CDR3 DNA sequence: TGCGCCAGCAGCCAAGAATACCGGGAGCAGTTCTTC. Amino acid sequence: CASSQEYREQFF.

This chain joins TRBV9 and TRBJ1-5, with a weak D call TRBD1 (6 bases). CDR3 length: 15 residues. V lost 7 bases to trimming and J lost 4 bases, with 18 bases between them. Germline CDR1 is SGDLS and CDR2 is YYNGEE. The CDR3 is CASSAGGLENQPQHF. CDR3 coding DNA: TGTGCCAGCTCCGCCGGGGGGCTAGAGAATCAGCCCCAGCATTTT.

The chain has TRBV6-6 and TRBJ1-3; D ambiguous. CDR3 length: 14 residues. With 1 base removed from V and 3 bases from J, the gap between germline ends came to 7 bases. CDR1 MNHNY and CDR2 SVGAGI come from the germline V gene (reference sequence). The CDR3 region has the DNA TGTGCCAGCAGTTACTATCACAGTGGAAACACCATATATTTT. Translating gives CASSYYHSGNTIYF.

V is TRBV5-1 and J is TRBJ2-7, with TRBD1 identical over 7 bases. Per the germline V gene, CDR1 is SGHRS and CDR2 is YFSETQ. The CDR3 length is 15 residues. V lost 3 bases, J lost 5 bases, and 11 bases stayed unmatched. The CDR3 protein is CASSSSTGTPHEQYF. CDR3 sequence (DNA): TGCGCCAGCAGCTCGTCGACAGGGACCCCCCACGAGCAGTACTTC.

The chain links TRBV2 to TRBJ1-2; D is unclear. The CDR3 spans 13 residues. Trimming removed 4 bases at V and 3 bases at J, with 9 bases between. Per germline, CDR1 SNHLY and CDR2 FYNNEI. The DNA of the CDR3 is TGTGCCAGCAGTGTAAATACAGACTATGGCTACACCTTC. Amino acid sequence: CASSVNTDYGYTF.

The gene calls are TRBV6-5 and TRBJ1-1; no firm D call. The CDR3 consists of 15 residues. V lost 5 bases to trimming and J lost 5 bases, with 18 bases between them. Germline loops: CDR1 MNHEY, CDR2 SVGAGI. The CDR3 DNA follows: TGTGCCAGCAGTACCGGGGTGGAGGTAGAGACTGAAGCTTTCTTT. It encodes CASSTGVEVETEAFF.

The chain uses TRBV5-1 and TRBJ2-7; tentatively, D is TRBD1 (6 bases). V was clipped by 2 bases and J by 2 bases, with 8 bases between them. This CDR3 is 13 amino acids long. Germline values: CDR1 SGHRS, CDR2 YFSETQ. DNA for the CDR3: TGCGCCAGCAGCTTTACAGGGACCTACGAGCAGTACTTC. Translating gives CASSFTGTYEQYF.